A single sample gave rise to the 22 T cell receptor beta chains below, sequenced in a study of blood T cell repertoires in COVID-19. Measured with immunoSEQ multiplex PCR; TCRdb has only the in-frame clones, and not every one. The sample consists of 130,000 to 150,000 clones, 70% to 90% of them appearing once. Input material: peripheral blood. All receptors come from a woman aged 55-75 years with COVID-19, enrolled during active disease.

V usage is TRBV9 and J usage is TRBJ1-4; D is unresolved. Trimming left V 0 bases short and J 3 bases short, with 9 bases between. Germline V gives CDR1 SGDLS, CDR2 YYNGEE. CDR3 size: 15 residues. CDR3 amino acids: CASSVDARANEKLFF. The CDR3 DNA sequence: TGTGCCAGCAGCGTAGACGCTCGAGCTAATGAAAAACTGTTTTTT.

The chain combines TRBV5-1 with TRBJ2-7; TRBD1 matches at 9 bases. The CDR3 loop spans 15 amino acids. Germline values: CDR1 SGHRS, CDR2 YFSETQ. With 4 bases clipped from V and 6 bases from J, the junction kept 11 bases outside the gene matches. Here the CDR3 reads CASSEPTGGFGEQYF. Here the CDR3 DNA reads TGCGCCAGCAGCGAACCCACAGGGGGCTTTGGCGAGCAGTACTTC.

The rearrangement links TRBV11-2 to TRBJ2-7; D is possibly TRBD2 (6 bases). Trimming left V 0 bases short and J 2 bases short, with 8 bases between. CDR3 length equals 14 residues. The germline CDR1 and CDR2 sequences are SGHAT and FQNNGV. DNA of the CDR3: TGTGCCAGCAGCTTAGACAGACTAGCCTACGAGCAGTACTTC. Protein: CASSLDRLAYEQYF.

The J gene is TRBJ1-3, the V gene TRBV18; 7 positions agree with TRBD1. The germline V gene has CDR1 KGHSH and CDR2 LQKENI. The CDR3 spans 15 residues. Germline trimming cut 4 bases from V and 0 bases from J; bases unmatched to any gene: 3. CDR3 amino acids: CASSRQGGSGNTIYF. In nucleotides, the CDR3 is TGTGCCAGCTCACGACAGGGTGGCTCTGGAAACACCATATATTTT.

This chain connects TRBV9 to TRBJ2-6, with 11 nucleotides matching TRBD1. After removal of 4 bases from V and 0 bases from J, the junction contained 15 bases not matched to a gene. The V gene's germline CDR1 is SGDLS and CDR2 YYNGEE. The CDR3 totals 21 residues. CDR3 loop: CASSPSPGQGVFHSGANVLTF. In DNA form, the CDR3 reads TGTGCCAGCAGCCCATCCCCGGGACAGGGGGTCTTCCACTCTGGGGCCAACGTCCTGACTTTC.

V usage is TRBV7-9 and J usage is TRBJ2-6; the D gene is possibly TRBD2 (7 bases). The CDR3 extends over 15 amino acids. Per germline, CDR1 SEHNR and CDR2 FQNEAQ (reference sequence). Trimming removed 5 bases at V and 8 bases at J, with 16 bases between. The CDR3 nucleotides are TGTGCCAGCAGCGCCACAGGGAGGGAGACCAACGTCCTGACTTTC. It encodes CASSATGRETNVLTF.

The chain links TRBV9 to TRBJ2-7; TRBD2 matches at 8 bases. The trim removed 0 bases at V and 7 bases at J, leaving 12 bases unmatched. CDR3 length: 16 amino acids. Germline V lookup: CDR1 SGDLS, CDR2 YYNGEE. CDR3 in amino acids: CASSVEGTSGPREQYF. The DNA of the CDR3 is TGTGCCAGCAGCGTAGAAGGTACTAGCGGACCTCGAGAGCAGTACTTC.

The rearrangement joins TRBV27 to TRBJ2-7; perhaps TRBD1 as D (5 bases). Trimming left V 5 bases short and J 0 bases short, with 11 bases between. The CDR3 length is 14 residues. Germline-derived CDR1 and CDR2 are MNHEY and SMNVEV (reference sequence). CDR3 DNA: TGTGCCAGCAGTGTCGACAGTTTCTCCTACGAGCAGTACTTC. This gives the protein CASSVDSFSYEQYF.

With regard to this clone: Distinct nucleotide sequences in the sample also encode this CDR3. CDR3 sequence (DNA): TGTGCCAGCAGCGTAGGCGGGACGGGAAACACTGAAGCTTTCTTT. Translated: CASSVGGTGNTEAFF. The chain employs TRBV9 and TRBJ1-1; the D gene is possibly TRBD1 (5 bases). CDR1 and CDR2 (germline): SGDLS, YYNGEE. The CDR3 is 15 amino acids. Deletions cut 0 bases from V and 2 bases from J, with 11 bases between.

The rearrangement joins TRBV27 to TRBJ2-7, with 7 bases fitting TRBD1. V was clipped by 6 bases and J by 3 bases; unmatched bases: 5. Germline values: CDR1 MNHEY, CDR2 SMNVEV (reference sequence). The CDR3 runs 13 residues. In nucleotides, the CDR3 is TGTGCCAGCAGACCGACAGGGTACTACGAGCAGTACTTC. Its protein product is CASRPTGYYEQYF.

The genes are TRBV28 and TRBJ1-2; 8 nucleotides line up with TRBD1. The CDR3 is made up of 14 amino acids. With V trimmed by 6 bases and J by 5 bases, 8 bases remained unmatched. From germline, CDR1 is MDHEN and CDR2 SYDVKM. The CDR3 sequence: CASSWVQGAYGYTF. The CDR3 nucleotides are TGTGCCAGCAGCTGGGTCCAGGGGGCGTATGGCTACACCTTC.

The genes are TRBV7-8 and TRBJ1-1; 8 bases agree with TRBD1. Looked up from germline, CDR1 is SGHVS and CDR2 is FQNEAQ. This CDR3 has 15 residues. The trim removed 8 bases at V and 2 bases at J, leaving 10 bases unmatched. The CDR3 DNA reads TGTGCCAGCTACAGATCGACAGGGGTCAACACTGAAGCTTTCTTT. The encoded protein is CASYRSTGVNTEAFF.

V is TRBV11-2 and J is TRBJ2-2, with 7 bases lining up with TRBD1. Germline V gives CDR1 SGHAT, CDR2 FQNNGV. The CDR3 loop spans 13 amino acids. V shed 9 bases, J shed 3 bases, and the junction held 4 bases outside the gene matches. This chain's CDR3 is CASSGQYTGELFF. CDR3 DNA sequence: TGTGCCAGTTCGGGACAGTACACCGGGGAGCTGTTTTTT.

This sequence joins TRBV23-1 and TRBJ2-2; TRBD1 agrees at 9 bases. Being an ORF, TRBV23-1 has a function that is uncertain. The CDR3 has 19 residues. With 1 base clipped from V and 5 bases from J, the junction kept 14 bases outside the gene matches. The CDR3 nucleotides are TGCGCCAGCAGTCAATGGGTCGGGACAGGGTTTTTAGTGACCGGGGAGCTGTTTTTT. It specifies CASSQWVGTGFLVTGELFF.

The chain carries TRBV20-1 and TRBJ2-7, with TRBD1 matching 8 bases. The V gene's germline CDR1 is DFQATT and CDR2 SNEGSKA (reference sequence). The CDR3 contains 12 residues. V trimming: 6 bases; J trimming: 4 bases; junction bases outside the gene matches: 5. CDR3 DNA sequence: TGCAGTGCAAGTGACAGGGGATACGAGCAGTACTTC. Residues: CSASDRGYEQYF.

The chain couples TRBV12-3 or TRBV12-4 to TRBJ1-1, with D possibly being TRBD1 (6 bases). Trimming removed 6 bases at V and 2 bases at J, with 10 bases between. The CDR3 loop spans 13 amino acids. The CDR3 nucleotides are TGTGCCAGCAGGGACAGCTACAACACTGAAGCTTTCTTT. This translates into CASRDSYNTEAFF.

The rearrangement links TRBV24-1 to TRBJ1-2; 8 bases line up with TRBD1. The CDR3 has 14 residues. The germline V gene has CDR1 KGHDR and CDR2 SFDVKD. After removal of 7 bases from V and 8 bases from J, the junction contained 11 bases not matched to a gene. CDR3 protein: CATSDPWTGLGYTF. CDR3 nucleotide sequence: TGTGCCACCAGCGACCCATGGACAGGGCTCGGCTACACCTTC.

The V and J genes are TRBV18 and TRBJ2-1; 8 bases are shared with TRBD2. With V trimmed by 1 base and J by 6 bases, 8 bases remained unmatched. CDR3 length: 16 residues. The germline V gene has CDR1 KGHSH and CDR2 LQKENI. The CDR3 here is CASSPLAGGPANEQFF. In DNA, the CDR3 is TGTGCCAGCTCACCACTTGCGGGGGGTCCCGCCAATGAGCAGTTCTTC.

The V and J genes are TRBV7-6 and TRBJ2-3; 13 bases map to TRBD2. Germline CDR1 SGHVS, CDR2 FNYEAQ. This CDR3 region has 16 residues. V lost 4 bases and J lost 5; bases outside the gene matches: 6. For the CDR3, the DNA is TGTGCCAGCAGCTACACTGGGACTAGCGGGATAGATACGCAGTATTTT. This sequence encodes CASSYTGTSGIDTQYF.

The chain joins TRBV5-6 to TRBJ2-1; possible D gene TRBD2, 6 bases. This CDR3 region has 16 residues. V shed 0 bases and J shed 0 bases, with 10 bases lying between them. CDR1 is SGHDT, CDR2 YYEEEE, per germline. DNA for the CDR3: TGTGCCAGCAGCTTGGGGGGGAGGTCCTCCTACAATGAGCAGTTCTTC. It encodes CASSLGGRSSYNEQFF.

This clone was seen a few times. In nucleotides, the CDR3 is TGTGCCAGCAGCCAATCCTACCAGGGAATAGCCTACGAGCAGTACTTC. Translation gives CASSQSYQGIAYEQYF. The rearrangement joins TRBV4-2 to TRBJ2-7; tentatively, D is TRBD1 (5 bases). This CDR3 is built from 16 residues. The V and J ends lost 2 bases and 2 bases respectively, with 16 bases between them. CDR1 is LGHNA, CDR2 YNFKEQ, per germline.

The chain uses TRBV7-9 and TRBJ1-2; the D gene is possibly TRBD1 (6 bases). V lost 4 bases to trimming and J lost 12 bases, with 15 bases between them. The CDR3 extends over 12 amino acids. Germline V gene lookup returns CDR1 SEHNR and CDR2 FQNEAQ (reference sequence). The CDR3 reads CASSSLQGEHTF. Written as DNA, the CDR3 is TGTGCCAGCAGCTCCTTACAGGGCGAACACACCTTC.